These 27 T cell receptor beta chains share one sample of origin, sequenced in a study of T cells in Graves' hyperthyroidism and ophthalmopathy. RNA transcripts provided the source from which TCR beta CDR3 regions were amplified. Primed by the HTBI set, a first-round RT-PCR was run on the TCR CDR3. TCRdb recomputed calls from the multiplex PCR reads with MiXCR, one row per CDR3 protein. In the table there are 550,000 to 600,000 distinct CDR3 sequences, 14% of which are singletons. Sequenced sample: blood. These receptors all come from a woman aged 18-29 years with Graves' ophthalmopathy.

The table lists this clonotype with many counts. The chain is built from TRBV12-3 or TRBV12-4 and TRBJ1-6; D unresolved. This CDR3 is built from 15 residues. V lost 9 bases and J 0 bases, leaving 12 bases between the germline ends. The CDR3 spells CASRGLSSYNSPLHF. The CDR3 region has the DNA TGTGCCAGTCGGGGATTAAGCTCCTATAATTCACCCCTCCACTTT.

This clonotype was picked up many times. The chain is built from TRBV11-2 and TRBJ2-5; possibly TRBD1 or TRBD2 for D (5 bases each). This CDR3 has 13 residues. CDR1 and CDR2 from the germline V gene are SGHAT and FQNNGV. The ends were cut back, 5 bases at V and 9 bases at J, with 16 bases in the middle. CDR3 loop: CASSPGPGRAQYF. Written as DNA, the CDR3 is TGTGCCAGCAGCCCGGGGCCGGGTAGGGCCCAGTACTTC.

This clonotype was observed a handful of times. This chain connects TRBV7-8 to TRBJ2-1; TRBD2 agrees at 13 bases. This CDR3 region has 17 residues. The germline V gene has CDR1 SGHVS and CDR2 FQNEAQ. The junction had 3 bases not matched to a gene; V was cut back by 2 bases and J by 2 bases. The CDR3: CASSLKLAGGPYNEQFF. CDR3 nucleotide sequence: TGTGCCAGCAGCTTAAAACTAGCGGGAGGGCCCTACAATGAGCAGTTCTTC.

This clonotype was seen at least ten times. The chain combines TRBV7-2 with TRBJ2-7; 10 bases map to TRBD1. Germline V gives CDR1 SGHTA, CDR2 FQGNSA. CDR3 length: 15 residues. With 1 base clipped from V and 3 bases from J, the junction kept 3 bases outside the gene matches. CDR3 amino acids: CASSLGDRGDYEQYF. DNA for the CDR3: TGTGCCAGCAGCTTAGGGGACAGGGGCGACTACGAGCAGTACTTC.

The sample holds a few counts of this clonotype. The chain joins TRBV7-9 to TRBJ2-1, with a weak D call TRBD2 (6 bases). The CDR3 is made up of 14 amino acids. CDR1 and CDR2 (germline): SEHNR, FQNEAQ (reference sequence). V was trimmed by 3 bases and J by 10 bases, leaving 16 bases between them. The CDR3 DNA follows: TGTGCCAGCAGCTTCAGGGACTCCATAGTAGAGCAGTTCTTC. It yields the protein CASSFRDSIVEQFF.

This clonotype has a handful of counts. CDR3: CASREDRKNEQFF. The CDR3, as DNA: TGTGCCAGCAGAGAGGACAGGAAGAATGAGCAGTTCTTC. The chain links TRBV9 to TRBJ2-1; 7 nucleotides match TRBD1. V dropped 5 bases and J dropped 7; count of bases not matched to a gene: 6. The CDR3 covers 13 residues. CDR1 and CDR2 from the germline V gene are SGDLS and YYNGEE. Together with reference TRBV9 and TRBJ2-1, the CDR3 gives the full variable domain: DSGVTQTPKHLITATGQRVTLRCSPRSGDLSVYWYQQSLDQGLQFLIQYYNGEERAKGNILERFSAQQFPDLHSELNLSSLELGDSALYFCASREDRKNEQFFGPGTRLTVL.

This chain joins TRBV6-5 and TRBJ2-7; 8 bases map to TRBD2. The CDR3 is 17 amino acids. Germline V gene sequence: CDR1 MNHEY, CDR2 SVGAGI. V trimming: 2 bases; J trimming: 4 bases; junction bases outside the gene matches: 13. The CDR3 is CASSYDSGTGGGYEQYF. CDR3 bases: TGTGCCAGCAGTTACGACTCCGGGACTGGCGGGGGGTACGAGCAGTACTTC.

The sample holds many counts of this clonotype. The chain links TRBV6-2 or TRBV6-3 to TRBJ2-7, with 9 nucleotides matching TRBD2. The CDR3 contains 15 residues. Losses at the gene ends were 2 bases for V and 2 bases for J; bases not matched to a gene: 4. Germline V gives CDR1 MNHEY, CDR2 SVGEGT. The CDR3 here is CASSYEASGTYEQYF. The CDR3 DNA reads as TGTGCCAGCAGTTACGAAGCTAGCGGGACCTACGAGCAGTACTTC.

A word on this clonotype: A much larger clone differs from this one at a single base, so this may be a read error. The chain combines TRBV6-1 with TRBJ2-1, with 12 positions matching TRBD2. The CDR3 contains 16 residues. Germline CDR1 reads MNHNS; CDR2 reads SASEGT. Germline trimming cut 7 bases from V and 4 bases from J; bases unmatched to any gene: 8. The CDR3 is CASNRPSGREYNEQFF. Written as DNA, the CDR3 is TGTGCCAGCAATCGCCCTAGCGGGAGGGAGTACAATGAGCAGTTCTTC.

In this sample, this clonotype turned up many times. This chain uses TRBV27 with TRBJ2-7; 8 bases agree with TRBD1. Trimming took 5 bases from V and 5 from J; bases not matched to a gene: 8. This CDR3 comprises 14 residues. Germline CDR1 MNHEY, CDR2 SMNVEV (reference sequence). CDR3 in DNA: TGTGCCAGCAGTCCCAGGACAGGGCTTAACGAGCAGTACTTC. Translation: CASSPRTGLNEQYF.

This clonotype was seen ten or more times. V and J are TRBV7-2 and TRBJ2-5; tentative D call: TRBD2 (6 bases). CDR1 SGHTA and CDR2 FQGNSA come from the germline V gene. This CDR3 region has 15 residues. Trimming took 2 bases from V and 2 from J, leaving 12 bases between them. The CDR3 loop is CASSLNPGRQETQYF. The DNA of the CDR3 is TGTGCCAGCAGCTTAAATCCCGGGAGACAAGAGACCCAGTACTTC.

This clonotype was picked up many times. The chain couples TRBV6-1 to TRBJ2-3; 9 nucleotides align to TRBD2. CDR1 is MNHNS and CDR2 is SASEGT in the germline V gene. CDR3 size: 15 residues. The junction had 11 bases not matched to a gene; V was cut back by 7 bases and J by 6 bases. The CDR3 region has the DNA TGTGCCAGCAATCAACTAGCGGGTGGGGGGGATACGCAGTATTTT. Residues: CASNQLAGGGDTQYF.

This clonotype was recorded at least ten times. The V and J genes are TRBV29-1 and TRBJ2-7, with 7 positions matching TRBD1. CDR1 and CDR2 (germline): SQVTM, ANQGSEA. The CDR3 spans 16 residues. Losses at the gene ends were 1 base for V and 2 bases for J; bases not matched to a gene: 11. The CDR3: CSVEGSRGSPPYEQYF. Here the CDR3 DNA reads TGCAGCGTTGAAGGGAGCAGGGGGAGTCCCCCCTACGAGCAGTACTTC.

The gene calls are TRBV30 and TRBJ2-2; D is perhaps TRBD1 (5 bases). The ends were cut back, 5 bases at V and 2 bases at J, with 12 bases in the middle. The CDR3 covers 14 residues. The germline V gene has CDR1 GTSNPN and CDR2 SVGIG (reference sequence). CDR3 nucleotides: TGTGCCTGGGGAACTGGGGCCAACACCGGGGAGCTGTTTTTT. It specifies CAWGTGANTGELFF.

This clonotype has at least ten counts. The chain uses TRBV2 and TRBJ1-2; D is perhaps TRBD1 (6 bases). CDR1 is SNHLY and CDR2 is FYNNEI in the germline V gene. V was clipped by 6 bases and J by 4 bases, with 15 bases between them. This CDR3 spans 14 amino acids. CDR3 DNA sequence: TGTGCCAGCAGCGAACAGGGATCCCTCTATGGCTACACCTTC. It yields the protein CASSEQGSLYGYTF.

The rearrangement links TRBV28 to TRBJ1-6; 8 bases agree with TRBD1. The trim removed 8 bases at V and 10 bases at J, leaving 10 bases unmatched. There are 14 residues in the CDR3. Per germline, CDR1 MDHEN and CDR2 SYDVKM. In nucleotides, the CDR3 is TGTGCCAGCCAAACAGGGGGACTGGGATCACCCCTCCACTTT. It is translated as CASQTGGLGSPLHF.

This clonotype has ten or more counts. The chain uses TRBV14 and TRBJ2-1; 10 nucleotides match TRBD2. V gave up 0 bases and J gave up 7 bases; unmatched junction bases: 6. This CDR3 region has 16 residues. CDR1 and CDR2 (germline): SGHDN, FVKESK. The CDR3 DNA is TGTGCCAGCAGCCAAGAGAGCGGACTAGCGGTTAATGAGCAGTTCTTC. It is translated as CASSQESGLAVNEQFF. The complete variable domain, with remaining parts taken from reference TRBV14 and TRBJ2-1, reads EAGVTQFPSHSVIEKGQTVTLRCDPISGHDNLYWYRRVMGKEIKFLLHFVKESKQDESGMPNNRFLAERTGGTYSTLKVQPAELEDSGVYFCASSQESGLAVNEQFFGPGTRLTVL.

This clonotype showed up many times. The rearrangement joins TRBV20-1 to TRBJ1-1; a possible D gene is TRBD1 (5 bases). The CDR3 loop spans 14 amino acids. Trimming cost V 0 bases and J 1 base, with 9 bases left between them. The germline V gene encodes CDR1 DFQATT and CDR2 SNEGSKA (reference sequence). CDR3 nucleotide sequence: TGCAGTGCTAGAGATCTTAGGGGGAACACTGAAGCTTTCTTT. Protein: CSARDLRGNTEAFF.

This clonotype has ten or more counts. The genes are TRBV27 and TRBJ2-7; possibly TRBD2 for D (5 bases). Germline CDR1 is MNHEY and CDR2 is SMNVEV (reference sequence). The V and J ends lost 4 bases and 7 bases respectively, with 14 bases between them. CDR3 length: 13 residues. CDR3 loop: CASSSGLISEQYF. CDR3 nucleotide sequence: TGTGCCAGCAGTTCAGGACTGATCTCAGAGCAGTACTTC.

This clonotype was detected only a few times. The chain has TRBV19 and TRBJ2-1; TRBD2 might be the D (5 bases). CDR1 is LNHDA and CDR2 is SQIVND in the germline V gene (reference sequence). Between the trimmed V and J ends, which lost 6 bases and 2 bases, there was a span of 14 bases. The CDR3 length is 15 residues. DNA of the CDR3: TGTGCCAGTAGAGATGTGATAGCGCCCTACAATGAGCAGTTCTTC. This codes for CASRDVIAPYNEQFF.

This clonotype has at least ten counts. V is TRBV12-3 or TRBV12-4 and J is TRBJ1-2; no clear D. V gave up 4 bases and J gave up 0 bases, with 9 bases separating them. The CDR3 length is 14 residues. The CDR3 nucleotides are TGTGCCAGCAGTTCGCAGGCTACTAACTATGGCTACACCTTC. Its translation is CASSSQATNYGYTF.

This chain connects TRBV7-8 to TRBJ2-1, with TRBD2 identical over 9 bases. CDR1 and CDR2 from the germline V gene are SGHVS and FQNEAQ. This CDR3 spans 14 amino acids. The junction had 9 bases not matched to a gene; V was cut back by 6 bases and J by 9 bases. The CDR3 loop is CASRGLAGVSEQFF. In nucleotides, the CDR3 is TGTGCCAGCAGGGGATTAGCGGGAGTGAGTGAGCAGTTCTTC. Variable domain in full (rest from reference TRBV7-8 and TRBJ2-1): GAGVSQSPRYKVAKRGQDVALRCDPISGHVSLFWYQQALGQGPEFLTYFQNEAQLDKSGLPSDRFFAERPEGSVSTLKIQRTQQEDSAVYLCASRGLAGVSEQFFGPGTRLTVL.

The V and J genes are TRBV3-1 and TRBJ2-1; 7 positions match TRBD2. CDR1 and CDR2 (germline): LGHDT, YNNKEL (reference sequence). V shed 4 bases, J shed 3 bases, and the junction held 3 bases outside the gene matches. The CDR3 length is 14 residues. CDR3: CASSRASGYNEQFF. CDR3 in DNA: TGTGCCAGCAGCCGGGCTAGCGGCTACAATGAGCAGTTCTTC.

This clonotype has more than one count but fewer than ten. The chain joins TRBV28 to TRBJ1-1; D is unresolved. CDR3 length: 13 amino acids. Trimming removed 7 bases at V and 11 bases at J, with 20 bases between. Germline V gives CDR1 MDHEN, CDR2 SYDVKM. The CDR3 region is CASNPSRYSVAFF. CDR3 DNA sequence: TGTGCCAGCAACCCAAGTCGCTACTCTGTGGCTTTCTTT.

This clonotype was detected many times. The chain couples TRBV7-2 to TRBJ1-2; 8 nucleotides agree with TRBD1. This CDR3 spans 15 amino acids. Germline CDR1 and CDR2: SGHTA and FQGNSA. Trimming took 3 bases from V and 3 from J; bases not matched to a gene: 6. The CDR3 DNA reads TGTGCCAGCAGCTTCCGGGACAGGCCCCACTATGGCTACACCTTC. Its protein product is CASSFRDRPHYGYTF.

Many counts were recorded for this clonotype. The CDR3 region has the DNA TGTGCCTACAACGGACAGGGGGCGCGGGAGACCCAGTACTTC. Protein: CAYNGQGARETQYF. The rearrangement joins TRBV7-9 to TRBJ2-5; 11 positions agree with TRBD1. Germline assignment: CDR1 SEHNR and CDR2 FQNEAQ (reference sequence). Trimming at V came to 11 bases and at J to 5 bases, leaving 10 bases not matched to a gene. The CDR3 is made up of 14 amino acids.

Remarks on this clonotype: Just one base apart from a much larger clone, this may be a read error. CDR3 bases: TGTGCCAGCAGTGACCTAGCGGGAGTTCCAGACGAGCAGTACTTC. Protein sequence: CASSDLAGVPDEQYF. This sequence joins TRBV28 and TRBJ2-7; TRBD2 matches 10 bases. The CDR3 has 15 amino acids. V lost 5 bases and J lost 5; bases outside the gene matches: 9. CDR1 and CDR2 (germline): MDHEN, SYDVKM.